The clone carrying this TCR beta chain was recorded a few times. This specimen belongs to a study of control samples from healthy donors and cancer patients. The table came from immunoSEQ multiplex PCR; TCRdb's copy has only in-frame clones and leaves some out. The sample has some 120,000 clones; approximately 87% are singletons. With V trimmed by 6 bases and J by 1 base, 10 bases remained unmatched. The length of the CDR3 is 16 residues. CDR1 is SNHLY and CDR2 is FYNNEI in the germline V gene. Sequencing was performed on blood. This chain connects TRBV2 to TRBJ2-3, with 7 nucleotides matching TRBD1. This receptor was identified in a man aged 25-45 years in good health. This CDR3 reads CASRGRGGVGTDTQYF. In DNA form, the CDR3 reads TGTGCCAGCAGGGGGAGAGGGGGCGTGGGCACAGATACGCAGTATTTT. The full variable domain, with the rest looked up from reference TRBV2 and TRBJ2-3, is EPEVTQTPSHQVTQMGQEVILRCVPISNHLYFYWYRQILGQKVEFLVSFYNNEISEKSEIFDDQFSVERPDGSNFTLKIRSTKLEDSAMYFCASRGRGGVGTDTQYFGPGTRLTVL.